Below are 9 T cell receptor beta chains sequenced from a single sample in a study of blood T cell repertoires in COVID-19. Only in-frame clones appear in the TCRdb table, and some are missing; sequencing was by immunoSEQ multiplex PCR. The table records roughly 200,000 clones, roughly 89% of them present only once. The sequenced sample was PBMCs or T cells enriched from blood (not recorded which). The receptors here all came from a man younger than 35 with acute COVID-19.

J is TRBJ1-5 and V is TRBV2; no definite D call. V shed 2 bases and J shed 6 bases, with 11 bases lying between them. The CDR3 is 14 residues long. Germline V gene data show CDR1 as SNHLY and CDR2 as FYNNEI. The CDR3 nucleotides read TGTGCCAGCAGTGAAAACCCCTCCAGTCAGCCCCAGCATTTT. It encodes CASSENPSSQPQHF.

The rearrangement joins TRBV3-1 (or the pseudogene TRBV3-2) to TRBJ2-5; D remains unclear. There are 12 residues in the CDR3. The germline V and J ends were trimmed by 3 bases and 2 bases, with 4 bases remaining between them. Germline CDR1 and CDR2: LGHDT and YNNKEL (reference sequence). The DNA of the CDR3 is TGTGCCAGCAGCCAGCTACAAGAGACCCAGTACTTC. Its translation is CASSQLQETQYF.

The rearrangement uses TRBV6-5 and TRBJ1-4; D is possibly TRBD1 (5 bases). V lost 2 bases and J 8 bases, leaving 12 bases between the germline ends. Germline-derived CDR1 and CDR2 are MNHEY and SVGAGI. The CDR3 has 14 residues. The CDR3 nucleotides are TGTGCCAGCAGTTACGGAGGGGTGAGGGAAAAACTGTTTTTT. As protein: CASSYGGVREKLFF.

The chain joins TRBV7-9 to TRBJ2-7; 11 bases match TRBD2. With 5 bases clipped from V and 6 bases from J, the junction kept 6 bases outside the gene matches. This CDR3 has 14 residues. The V gene's germline CDR1 is SEHNR and CDR2 FQNEAQ (reference sequence). The DNA for the CDR3 is TGTGCCAGCAGCCATAGCGGGAGGGCCTCCGAGCAGTACTTC. Translating it yields CASSHSGRASEQYF.

The rearrangement joins TRBV6-5 to TRBJ2-7; 9 nucleotides agree with TRBD1. This CDR3 is 12 amino acids long. With V trimmed by 8 bases and J by 6 bases, 5 bases remained unmatched. Germline-derived CDR1 and CDR2 are MNHEY and SVGAGI. The CDR3 sequence: CASLGQGVEQYF. CDR3 nucleotide sequence: TGTGCCAGCCTGGGACAGGGAGTCGAGCAGTACTTC.

The genes are TRBV11-3 and TRBJ2-2; D not resolved. Germline V gene data show CDR1 as SGHNT and CDR2 as YENEEA. Trimming removed 6 bases at V and 4 bases at J, with 6 bases between. CDR3 length equals 12 residues. As DNA, the CDR3 is TGTGCCAGCAGTTCGCGCACCGGGGAGCTGTTTTTT. It yields the protein CASSSRTGELFF.

V and J are TRBV14 and TRBJ1-5; a possible D gene is TRBD1 (5 bases). Trimming shortened V by 5 bases and J by 2 bases, and 7 bases separated the two germline ends. The CDR3 is made up of 13 amino acids. CDR1 is SGHDN and CDR2 is FVKESK in the germline V gene. CDR3 in DNA: TGTGCCAGCAGCTTGACAGGCAATCAGCCCCAGCATTTT. This translates into CASSLTGNQPQHF.

This clone was picked up one time. The chain links TRBV3-1 (or the pseudogene TRBV3-2) to TRBJ2-3; D call uncertain. The CDR3 is made up of 13 amino acids. Looked up from germline, CDR1 is LGHDT and CDR2 is YNNKEL (reference sequence). The V end was cut by 4 bases, the J end by 4 bases, with 9 bases between. The CDR3 coding sequence is TGTGCCAGCAGCCGTTGGCCCGCAGATACGCAGTATTTT. It yields the protein CASSRWPADTQYF.

The gene calls are TRBV19 and TRBJ1-4; 8 positions match TRBD1. Per the germline V gene, CDR1 is LNHDA and CDR2 is SQIVND (reference sequence). The CDR3 consists of 14 residues. Trimming took 5 bases from V and 3 from J; bases not matched to a gene: 2. The CDR3 sequence: CASSPTGANEKLFF. The CDR3 region has the DNA TGTGCCAGTAGTCCGACAGGGGCTAATGAAAAACTGTTTTTT.